This is a list of T cell receptor beta chains from one sample in a study of Ad26.COV2.S vaccination and SARS-CoV-2 variants. Clones were read by immunoSEQ multiplex PCR, and TCRdb kept only the in-frame ones, dropping some. Among about 350,000 clones listed, approximately 84% were seen once. Specimen: peripheral blood, collected in a trial of Ad26.COV2.S vaccine versus placebo. These receptors all stem from a person between 18 and 60 years old who received the Ad26.COV2.S COVID-19 vaccine or a placebo. Each CDR3 is given with its conserved first and last residue.

>TRBJ2-2|TRBV27
CASAAGTANTGELFF
>TRBJ2-7|TRBV4-1
CASSQGRGLYEQYF
>TRBJ2-1|TRBV27
CASRISLPPYNEQFF
>TRBJ1-5|TRBV15
CATSREGFDNQPQHF
>TRBJ2-7|TRBV7-2
CASSLRDRGYKQYF
>TRBJ1-1|TRBV10-3
CAISESGNRLMNTEAFF
>TRBJ1-1|TRBV27
CASSSTSTYMNTEAFF
>TRBJ2-7|TRBV5-3
CARSKTGVHLYEQYF
>TRBJ2-3|TRBV10-3
CAISEFQFSTAGATDTQYF
>TRBJ2-7|TRBV10-1
CASSGTVGQNYEQYF
>TRBJ2-2|TRBV4-3
CASSQDPRGYTGELFF
>TRBJ2-7|TRBV7-2
CASSSGTGPYEQYF
>TRBJ1-1|TRBV12-5
CASGTDRWNTEAFF
>TRBJ2-6|TRBV30
CAWTTTPSGANVLTF
>TRBJ2-7|TRBV5-4
CASSPHPGQGSYEQYF
>TRBJ2-7|TRBV28
CASSSLLGMGRGTYEQYF
>TRBJ1-2|TRBV4-1
CASSQDSGKGQERYGYTF